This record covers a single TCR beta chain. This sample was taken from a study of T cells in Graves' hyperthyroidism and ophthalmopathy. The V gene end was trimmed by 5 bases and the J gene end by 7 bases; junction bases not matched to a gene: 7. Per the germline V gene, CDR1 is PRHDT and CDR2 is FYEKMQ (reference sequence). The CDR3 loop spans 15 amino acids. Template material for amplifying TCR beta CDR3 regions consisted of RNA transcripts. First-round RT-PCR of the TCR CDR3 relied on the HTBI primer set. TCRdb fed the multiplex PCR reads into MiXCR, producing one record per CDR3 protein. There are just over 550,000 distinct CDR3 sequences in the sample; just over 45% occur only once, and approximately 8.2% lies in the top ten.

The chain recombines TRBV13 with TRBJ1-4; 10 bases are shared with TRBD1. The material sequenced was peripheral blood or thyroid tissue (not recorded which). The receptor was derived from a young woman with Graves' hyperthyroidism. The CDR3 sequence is CASSKRQGAVEKLFF. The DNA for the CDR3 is TGTGCCAGCAGCAAACGACAGGGGGCGGTTGAAAAACTGTTTTTT.